Following are 13 T cell receptor beta chains from one sample sequenced in a study of CD8 T cells in ankylosing spondylitis. General study findings and limits: Blood from ankylosing spondylitis patients appeared to carry a characteristic roughly 8-variant TCR beta motif.

No antigen is known for these receptors. Each CDR3 protein is one row after TCRdb ran MiXCR on the 5' RACE reads. The sample has about 800,000 distinct CDR3 sequences, 12% seen once. The sample comprised blood, either unsorted or a sorted T cell fraction (not recorded which). The origin of the receptors is a male donor with ankylosing spondylitis.

The chain combines TRBV9 with TRBJ2-3, with D hard to call. V lost 0 bases and J lost 1, with 9 bases in between. Per germline, CDR1 SGDLS and CDR2 YYNGEE. This CDR3 has 15 amino acids. CDR3 DNA: TGTGCCAGCAGCGTAGTGGTAACTGGCACAGATACGCAGTATTTT. This translates into CASSVVVTGTDTQYF.

This rearrangement joins TRBV30 to TRBJ2-7; maybe TRBD2 (6 bases). The CDR3 contains 15 residues. Germline lookup yields CDR1 GTSNPN and CDR2 SVGIG (reference sequence). Trimming took 3 bases from V and 0 from J, leaving 15 bases between them. This CDR3 is CAWSQWGVGSYEQYF. The DNA for the CDR3 is TGTGCCTGGAGCCAATGGGGGGTCGGCTCCTACGAGCAGTACTTC.

The chain carries TRBV15 and TRBJ2-3; no reliable D call. The CDR3 runs 13 residues. Germline assignment: CDR1 LNHNV and CDR2 YYDKDF (reference sequence). Trimming removed 3 bases at V and 2 bases at J, with 6 bases between. Here the CDR3 reads CATSSPSTDTQYF. For the CDR3, the DNA is TGTGCCACCAGCAGCCCATCCACAGATACGCAGTATTTT.

The chain has TRBV20-1 and TRBJ1-5, with a possible D match to TRBD1 (5 bases). Germline V gene lookup returns CDR1 DFQATT and CDR2 SNEGSKA (reference sequence). The CDR3 consists of 13 residues. Trimming took 5 bases from V and 3 from J, leaving 11 bases between them. CDR3 DNA sequence: TGCAGTGCTCCGGACACTGCCAATCAGCCCCAGCATTTT. It is translated as CSAPDTANQPQHF.

This clonotype was seen ten or more times. The chain links TRBV4-2 to TRBJ2-3; D gene ambiguous. The CDR3 is made up of 14 amino acids. Germline CDR1 is LGHNA and CDR2 is YNFKEQ. Trimming removed 0 bases from V and 1 base from J, with 5 bases in between. CDR3 coding DNA: TGTGCCAGCAGCCAAGAACCCCGCACAGATACGCAGTATTTT. This codes for CASSQEPRTDTQYF.

V is TRBV7-2 and J is TRBJ1-6; TRBD1 is a possible D gene (5 bases). Looked up from germline, CDR1 is SGHTA and CDR2 is FQGNSA. The CDR3 sequence is 17 residues long. Trimming removed 2 bases from V and 0 bases from J, with 11 bases in between. DNA for the CDR3: TGTGCCAGCAGCTTAAGGCACAGGAGCTCCTATAATTCACCCCTCCACTTT. This gives the protein CASSLRHRSSYNSPLHF.

CDR3 DNA: TGTGCCAGCAGCAGGACTAGCGGGAGGTTCGATGAGCAGTTCTTC. Its translation: CASSRTSGRFDEQFF. The chain has TRBV12-3 or TRBV12-4 and TRBJ2-1; 14 nucleotides line up with TRBD2. The CDR3 contains 15 residues. The V gene end was trimmed by 6 bases and the J gene end by 8 bases; junction bases not matched to a gene: 6.

The table lists this clonotype with a few counts. The rearrangement joins TRBV20-1 to TRBJ1-2; unclear D gene. The CDR3 consists of 13 residues. Trimming left V 1 base short and J 8 bases short, with 14 bases between. The germline CDR1 and CDR2 sequences are DFQATT and SNEGSKA (reference sequence). CDR3 in amino acids: CSARVSRVGGYTF. CDR3 sequence (DNA): TGCAGTGCTAGAGTTTCCCGGGTCGGGGGCTACACCTTC.

This clonotype was detected only a few times. The chain recombines TRBV5-5 with TRBJ1-5, with a weak D call TRBD1 (6 bases). The V end lost 6 bases, the J end lost 5 bases, and 15 bases lay between the germline ends. CDR1 is SGHKS and CDR2 is YYEKEE in the germline V gene (reference sequence). The CDR3 is made up of 14 amino acids. The CDR3 DNA reads as TGTGCCAGCACCCGAACGGGGGGCCATCAGCCCCAGCATTTT. Protein sequence: CASTRTGGHQPQHF.

This clonotype was picked up a small number of times. The gene calls are TRBV6-5 and TRBJ1-3; tentatively, D is TRBD1 (6 bases). V lost 2 bases to trimming and J lost 2 bases, with 10 bases between them. The germline CDR1 and CDR2 sequences are MNHEY and SVGAGI. The CDR3 has 15 residues. CDR3 DNA sequence: TGTGCCAGCAGTTACGGGCGGGGGCCTGGAAACACCATATATTTT. As protein: CASSYGRGPGNTIYF.

This clonotype was seen repeatedly, ten times or more. The chain uses TRBV19 and TRBJ1-1; tentative D call: TRBD1 (5 bases). The CDR3 extends over 13 amino acids. With 11 bases removed from V and 1 base from J, the gap between germline ends came to 14 bases. Germline V gives CDR1 LNHDA, CDR2 SQIVND (reference sequence). CDR3 bases: TGTGCCTGCCACCGGGACGGGAACACTGAAGCTTTCTTT. Encoded protein: CACHRDGNTEAFF.

This clonotype has only a few counts. V is TRBV6-5 and J is TRBJ1-1; tentative D call: TRBD1 (6 bases). Germline V CDR1 and CDR2: MNHEY, SVGAGI. V gave up 4 bases and J gave up 9 bases, with 9 bases separating them. The CDR3 loop spans 11 amino acids. CDR3 amino acids: CASSSGTKAFF. The CDR3 region has the DNA TGTGCCAGCAGTTCCGGGACAAAAGCTTTCTTT.

This clonotype was detected only a few times. The chain links TRBV2 to TRBJ2-7; no clear D gene. From germline, CDR1 is SNHLY and CDR2 FYNNEI. V dropped 7 bases and J dropped 3 bases, with 16 bases sitting between them. This CDR3 spans 14 amino acids. CDR3 in amino acids: CASTIHLELYEQYF. The DNA of the CDR3 is TGTGCCAGCACTATACACCTTGAGCTCTACGAGCAGTACTTC. The full variable domain, rest sourced from reference TRBV2 and TRBJ2-7, is EPEVTQTPSHQVTQMGQEVILRCVPISNHLYFYWYRQILGQKVEFLVSFYNNEISEKSEIFDDQFSVERPDGSNFTLKIRSTKLEDSAMYFCASTIHLELYEQYFGPGTRLTVT.